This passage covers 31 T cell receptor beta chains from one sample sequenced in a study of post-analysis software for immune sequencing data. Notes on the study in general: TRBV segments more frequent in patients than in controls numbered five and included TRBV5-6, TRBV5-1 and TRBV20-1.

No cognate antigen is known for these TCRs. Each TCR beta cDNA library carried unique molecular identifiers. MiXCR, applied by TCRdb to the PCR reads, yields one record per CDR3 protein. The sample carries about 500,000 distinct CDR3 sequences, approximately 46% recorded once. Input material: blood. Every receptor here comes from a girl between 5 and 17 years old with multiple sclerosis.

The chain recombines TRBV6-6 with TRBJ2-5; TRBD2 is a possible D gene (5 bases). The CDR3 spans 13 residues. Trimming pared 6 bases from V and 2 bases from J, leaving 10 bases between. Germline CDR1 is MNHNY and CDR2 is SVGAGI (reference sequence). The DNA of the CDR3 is TGTGCCAGCAGCCGCGGGTGGCAAGAGACCCAGTACTTC. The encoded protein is CASSRGWQETQYF.

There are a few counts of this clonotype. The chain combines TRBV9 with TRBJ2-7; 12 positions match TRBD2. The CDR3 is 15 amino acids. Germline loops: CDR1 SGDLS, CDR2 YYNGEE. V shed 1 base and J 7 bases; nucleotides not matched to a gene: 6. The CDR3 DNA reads TGTGCCAGCAGCGTAAAGGCTAGCGGGAGGGAAGAGCAGTACTTC. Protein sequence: CASSVKASGREEQYF.

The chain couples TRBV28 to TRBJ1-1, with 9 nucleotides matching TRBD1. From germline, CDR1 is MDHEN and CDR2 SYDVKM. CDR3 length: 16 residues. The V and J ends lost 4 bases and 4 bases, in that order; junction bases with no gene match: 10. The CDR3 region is CASSSRYRGRGTEAFF. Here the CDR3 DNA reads TGTGCCAGCAGTTCCCGCTACAGGGGGCGAGGCACTGAAGCTTTCTTT.

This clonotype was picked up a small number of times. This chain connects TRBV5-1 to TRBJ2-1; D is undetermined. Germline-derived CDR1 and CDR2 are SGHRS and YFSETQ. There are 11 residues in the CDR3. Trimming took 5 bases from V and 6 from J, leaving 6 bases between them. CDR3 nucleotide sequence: TGCGCCAGCAGGGACCTCAATGAGCAGTTCTTC. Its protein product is CASRDLNEQFF.

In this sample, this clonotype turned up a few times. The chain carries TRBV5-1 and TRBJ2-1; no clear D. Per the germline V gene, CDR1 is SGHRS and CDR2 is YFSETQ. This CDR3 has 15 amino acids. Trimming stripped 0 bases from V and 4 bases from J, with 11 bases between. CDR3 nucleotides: TGCGCCAGCAGCTTGGCGGGTAACGGGTACAATGAGCAGTTCTTC. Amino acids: CASSLAGNGYNEQFF.

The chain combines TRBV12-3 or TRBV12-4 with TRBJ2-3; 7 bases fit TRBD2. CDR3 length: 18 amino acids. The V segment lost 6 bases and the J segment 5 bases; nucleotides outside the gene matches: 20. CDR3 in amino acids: CASRLSTWGGGGQDTQYF. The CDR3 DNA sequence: TGTGCCAGCAGATTGTCCACCTGGGGTGGGGGAGGGCAAGATACGCAGTATTTT.

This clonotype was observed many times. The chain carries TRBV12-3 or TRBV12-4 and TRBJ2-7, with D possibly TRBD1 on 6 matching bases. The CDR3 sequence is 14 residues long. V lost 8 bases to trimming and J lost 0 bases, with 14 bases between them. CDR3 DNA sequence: TGTGCCAGCTCGACACAGGGCCTCTCCTACGAGCAGTACTTC. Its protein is CASSTQGLSYEQYF.

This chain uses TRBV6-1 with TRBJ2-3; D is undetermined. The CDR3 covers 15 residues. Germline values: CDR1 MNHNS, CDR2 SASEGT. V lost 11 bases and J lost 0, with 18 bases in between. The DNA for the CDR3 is TGTGCCGCCGTACCATATTTTATTAGCACAGATACGCAGTATTTT. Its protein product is CAAVPYFISTDTQYF.

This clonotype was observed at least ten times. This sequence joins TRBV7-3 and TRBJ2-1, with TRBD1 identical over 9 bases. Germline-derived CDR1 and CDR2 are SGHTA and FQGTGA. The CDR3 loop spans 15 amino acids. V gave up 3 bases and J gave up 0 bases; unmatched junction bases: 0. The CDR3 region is CASSLTGGSYNEQFF. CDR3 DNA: TGTGCCAGCAGCTTGACAGGGGGCTCCTACAATGAGCAGTTCTTC.

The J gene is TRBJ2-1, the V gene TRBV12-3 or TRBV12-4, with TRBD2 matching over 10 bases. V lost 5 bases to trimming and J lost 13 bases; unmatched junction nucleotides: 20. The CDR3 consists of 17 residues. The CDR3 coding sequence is TGTGCCAGCAGTCCCGGGACTAGCGCGAAGGTAGTAGAGACCCAGTTCTTC. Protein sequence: CASSPGTSAKVVETQFF.

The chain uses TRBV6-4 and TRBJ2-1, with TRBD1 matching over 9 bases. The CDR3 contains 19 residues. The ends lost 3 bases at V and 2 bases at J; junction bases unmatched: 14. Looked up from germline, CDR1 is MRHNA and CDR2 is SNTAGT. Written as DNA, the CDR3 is TGTGCCAGCAGTGAGTCCGGGACAGGGATTCGGAGGGCCTACAATGAGCAGTTCTTC. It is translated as CASSESGTGIRRAYNEQFF.

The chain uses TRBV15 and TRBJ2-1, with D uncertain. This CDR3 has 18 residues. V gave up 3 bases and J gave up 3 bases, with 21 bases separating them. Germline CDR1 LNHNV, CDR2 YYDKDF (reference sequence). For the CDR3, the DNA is TGTGCCACCAGCAGGACCTTGGAGCGCGGAGATTACTACAATGAGCAGTTCTTC. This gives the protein CATSRTLERGDYYNEQFF.

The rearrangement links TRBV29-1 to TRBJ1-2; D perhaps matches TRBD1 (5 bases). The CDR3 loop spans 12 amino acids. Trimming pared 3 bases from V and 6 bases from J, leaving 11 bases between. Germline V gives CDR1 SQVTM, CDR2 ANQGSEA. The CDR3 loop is CSVEARVNGYTF. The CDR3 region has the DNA TGCAGCGTTGAGGCCAGGGTCAATGGCTACACCTTC.

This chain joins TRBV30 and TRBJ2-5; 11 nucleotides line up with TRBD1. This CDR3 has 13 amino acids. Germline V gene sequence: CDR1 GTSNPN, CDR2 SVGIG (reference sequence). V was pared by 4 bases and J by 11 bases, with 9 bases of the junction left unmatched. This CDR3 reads CAWKRTGGGEQYF. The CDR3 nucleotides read TGTGCCTGGAAGCGGACAGGGGGCGGTGAGCAGTACTTC.

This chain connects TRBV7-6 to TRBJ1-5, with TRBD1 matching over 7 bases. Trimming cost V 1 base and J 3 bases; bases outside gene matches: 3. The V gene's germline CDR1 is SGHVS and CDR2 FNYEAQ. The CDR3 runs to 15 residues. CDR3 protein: CASSLGQGDNQPQHF. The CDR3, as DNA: TGTGCCAGCAGCTTAGGACAGGGCGACAATCAGCCCCAGCATTTT. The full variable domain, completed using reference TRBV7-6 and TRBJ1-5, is GAGVSQSPRYKVTKRGQDVALRCDPISGHVSLYWYRQALGQGPEFLTYFNYEAQQDKSGLPNDRFSAERPEGSISTLTIQRTEQRDSAMYRCASSLGQGDNQPQHFGDGTRLSIL.

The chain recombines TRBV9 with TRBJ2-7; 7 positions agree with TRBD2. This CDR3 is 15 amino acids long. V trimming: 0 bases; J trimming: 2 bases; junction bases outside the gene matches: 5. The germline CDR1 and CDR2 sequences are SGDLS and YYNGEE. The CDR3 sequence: CASSVASSGTYEQYF. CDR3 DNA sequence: TGTGCCAGCAGCGTAGCTTCTAGCGGTACCTACGAGCAGTACTTC. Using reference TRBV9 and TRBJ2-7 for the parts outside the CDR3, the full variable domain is DSGVTQTPKHLITATGQRVTLRCSPRSGDLSVYWYQQSLDQGLQFLIQYYNGEERAKGNILERFSAQQFPDLHSELNLSSLELGDSALYFCASSVASSGTYEQYFGPGTRLTVT.

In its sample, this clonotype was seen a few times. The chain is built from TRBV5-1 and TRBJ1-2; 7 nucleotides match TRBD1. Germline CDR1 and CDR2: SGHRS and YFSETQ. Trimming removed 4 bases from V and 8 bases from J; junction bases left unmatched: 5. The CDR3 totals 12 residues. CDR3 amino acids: CASSENRGGYTF. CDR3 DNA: TGCGCCAGCAGCGAAAACAGGGGAGGCTACACCTTC. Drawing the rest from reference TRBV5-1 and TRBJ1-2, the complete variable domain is KAGVTQTPRYLIKTRGQQVTLSCSPISGHRSVSWYQQTPGQGLQFLFEYFSETQRNKGNFPGRFSGRQFSNSRSEMNVSTLELGDSALYLCASSENRGGYTFGSGTRLTVV.

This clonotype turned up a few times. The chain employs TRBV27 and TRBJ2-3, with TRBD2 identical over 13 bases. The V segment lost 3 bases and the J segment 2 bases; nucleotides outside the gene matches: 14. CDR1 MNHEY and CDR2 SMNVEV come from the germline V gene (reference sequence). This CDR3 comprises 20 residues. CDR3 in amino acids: CASSLGLAGITLIHTDTQYF. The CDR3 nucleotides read TGTGCCAGCAGTTTGGGACTAGCGGGAATCACTCTCATTCACACAGATACGCAGTATTTT.

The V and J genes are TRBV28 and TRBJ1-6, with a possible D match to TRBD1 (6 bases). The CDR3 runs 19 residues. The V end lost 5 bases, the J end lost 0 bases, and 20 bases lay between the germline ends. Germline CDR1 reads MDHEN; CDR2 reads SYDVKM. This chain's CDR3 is CASSRDKEQGSSYNSPLHF. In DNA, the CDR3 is TGTGCCAGCAGTCGGGACAAGGAACAAGGAAGCTCCTATAATTCACCCCTCCACTTT.

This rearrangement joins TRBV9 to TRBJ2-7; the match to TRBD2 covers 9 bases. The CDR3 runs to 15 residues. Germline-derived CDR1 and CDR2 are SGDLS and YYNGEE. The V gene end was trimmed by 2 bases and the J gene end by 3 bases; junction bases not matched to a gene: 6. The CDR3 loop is CASSVASGIGYEQYF. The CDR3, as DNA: TGTGCCAGCAGCGTGGCTAGCGGGATAGGCTACGAGCAGTACTTC.

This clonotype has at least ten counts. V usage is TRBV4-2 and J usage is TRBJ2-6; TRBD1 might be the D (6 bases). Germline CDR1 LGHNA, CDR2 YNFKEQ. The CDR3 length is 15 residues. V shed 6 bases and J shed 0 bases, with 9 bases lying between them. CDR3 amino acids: CASSPGDSGANVLTF. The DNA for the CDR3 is TGTGCCAGCAGTCCAGGGGACTCTGGGGCCAACGTCCTGACTTTC.

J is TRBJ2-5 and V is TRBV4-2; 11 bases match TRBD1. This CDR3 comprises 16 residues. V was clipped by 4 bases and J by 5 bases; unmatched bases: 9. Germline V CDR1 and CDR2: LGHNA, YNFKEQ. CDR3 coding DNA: TGTGCCAGCAGCCCCTACGGGGGGACAGGGGGTGAGACCCAGTACTTC. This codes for CASSPYGGTGGETQYF.

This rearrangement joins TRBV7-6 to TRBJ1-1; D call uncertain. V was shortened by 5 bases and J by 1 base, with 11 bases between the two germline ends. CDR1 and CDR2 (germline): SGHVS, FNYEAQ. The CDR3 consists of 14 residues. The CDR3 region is CASSPSRTNTEAFF. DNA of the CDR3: TGTGCCAGCAGCCCCAGCCGTACGAACACTGAAGCTTTCTTT.

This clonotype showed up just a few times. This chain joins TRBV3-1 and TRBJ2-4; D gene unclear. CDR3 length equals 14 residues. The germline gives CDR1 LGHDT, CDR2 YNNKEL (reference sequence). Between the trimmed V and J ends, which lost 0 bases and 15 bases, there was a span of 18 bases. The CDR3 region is CASSQEVGVYERYF. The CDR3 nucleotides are TGTGCCAGCAGCCAAGAGGTAGGAGTTTACGAGCGGTACTTC.

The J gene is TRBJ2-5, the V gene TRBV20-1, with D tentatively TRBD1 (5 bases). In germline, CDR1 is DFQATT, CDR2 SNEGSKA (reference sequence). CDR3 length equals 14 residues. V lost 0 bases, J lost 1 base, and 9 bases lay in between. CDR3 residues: CSARDWQGQETQYF. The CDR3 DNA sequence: TGCAGTGCTAGAGATTGGCAGGGCCAAGAGACCCAGTACTTC.

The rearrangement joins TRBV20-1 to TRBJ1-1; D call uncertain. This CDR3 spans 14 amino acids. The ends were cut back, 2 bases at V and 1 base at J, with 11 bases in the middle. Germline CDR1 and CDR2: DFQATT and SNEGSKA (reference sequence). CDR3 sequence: CSARLSARNTEAFF. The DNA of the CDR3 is TGCAGTGCTAGATTGTCCGCGCGGAACACTGAAGCTTTCTTT.

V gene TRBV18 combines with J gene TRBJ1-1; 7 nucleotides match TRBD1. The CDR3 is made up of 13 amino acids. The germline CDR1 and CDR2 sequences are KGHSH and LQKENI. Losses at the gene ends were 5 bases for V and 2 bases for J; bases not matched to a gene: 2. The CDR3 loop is CASSNRGNTEAFF. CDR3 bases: TGTGCCAGCTCAAACAGGGGAAACACTGAAGCTTTCTTT. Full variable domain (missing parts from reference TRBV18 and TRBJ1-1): NAGVMQNPRHLVRRRGQEARLRCSPMKGHSHVYWYRQLPEEGLKFMVYLQKENIIDESGMPKERFSAEFPKEGPSILRIQQVVRGDSAAYFCASSNRGNTEAFFGQGTRLTVV.

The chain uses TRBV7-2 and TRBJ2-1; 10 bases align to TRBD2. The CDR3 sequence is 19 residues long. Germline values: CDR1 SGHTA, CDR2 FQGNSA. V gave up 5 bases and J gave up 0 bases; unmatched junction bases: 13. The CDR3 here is CASSRSWTSGSSSYNEQFF. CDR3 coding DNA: TGTGCCAGCAGCCGCTCTTGGACTAGCGGTTCGAGCTCCTACAATGAGCAGTTCTTC.

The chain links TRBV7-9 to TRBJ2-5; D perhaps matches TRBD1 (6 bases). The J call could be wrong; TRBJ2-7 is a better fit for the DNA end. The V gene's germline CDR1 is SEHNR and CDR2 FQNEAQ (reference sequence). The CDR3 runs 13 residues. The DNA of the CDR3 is TGTGCCAGCAGCTCTAAGGACAGCTGCGAGCAGTACTTC. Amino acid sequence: CASSSKDSCEQYF.

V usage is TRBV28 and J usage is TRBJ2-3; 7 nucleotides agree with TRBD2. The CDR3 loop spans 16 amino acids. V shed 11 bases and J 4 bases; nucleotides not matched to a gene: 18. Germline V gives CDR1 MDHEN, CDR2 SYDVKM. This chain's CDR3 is CAATPGGGWGPDTQYF. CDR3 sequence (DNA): TGTGCCGCCACCCCGGGCGGGGGATGGGGCCCAGATACGCAGTATTTT.

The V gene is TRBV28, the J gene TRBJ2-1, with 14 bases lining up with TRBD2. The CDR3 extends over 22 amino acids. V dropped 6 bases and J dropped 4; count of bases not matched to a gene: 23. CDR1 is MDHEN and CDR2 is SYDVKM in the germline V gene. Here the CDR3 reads CASSRKGGTSGGPTSQYNEQFF. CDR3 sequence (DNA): TGTGCCAGCAGCCGGAAGGGGGGGACTAGCGGGGGCCCCACTTCTCAATACAATGAGCAGTTCTTC. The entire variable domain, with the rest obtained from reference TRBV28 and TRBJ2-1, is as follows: DVKVTQSSRYLVKRTGEKVFLECVQDMDHENMFWYRQDPGLGLRLIYFSYDVKMKEKGDIPEGYSVSREKKERFSLILESASTNQTSMYLCASSRKGGTSGGPTSQYNEQFFGPGTRLTVL.